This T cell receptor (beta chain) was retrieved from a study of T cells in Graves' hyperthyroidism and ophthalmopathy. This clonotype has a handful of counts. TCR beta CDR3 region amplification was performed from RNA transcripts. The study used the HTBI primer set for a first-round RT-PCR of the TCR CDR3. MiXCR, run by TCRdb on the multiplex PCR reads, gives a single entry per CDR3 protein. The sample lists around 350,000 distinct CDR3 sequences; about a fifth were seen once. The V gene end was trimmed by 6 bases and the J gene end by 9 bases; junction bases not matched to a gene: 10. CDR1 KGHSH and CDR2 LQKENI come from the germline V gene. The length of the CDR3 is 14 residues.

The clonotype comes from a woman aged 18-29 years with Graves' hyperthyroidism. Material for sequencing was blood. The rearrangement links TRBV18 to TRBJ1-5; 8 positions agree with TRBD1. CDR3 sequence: CASSVTGAPRPQHF. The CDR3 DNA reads TGTGCCAGCTCCGTGACAGGGGCTCCTAGGCCCCAGCATTTT.